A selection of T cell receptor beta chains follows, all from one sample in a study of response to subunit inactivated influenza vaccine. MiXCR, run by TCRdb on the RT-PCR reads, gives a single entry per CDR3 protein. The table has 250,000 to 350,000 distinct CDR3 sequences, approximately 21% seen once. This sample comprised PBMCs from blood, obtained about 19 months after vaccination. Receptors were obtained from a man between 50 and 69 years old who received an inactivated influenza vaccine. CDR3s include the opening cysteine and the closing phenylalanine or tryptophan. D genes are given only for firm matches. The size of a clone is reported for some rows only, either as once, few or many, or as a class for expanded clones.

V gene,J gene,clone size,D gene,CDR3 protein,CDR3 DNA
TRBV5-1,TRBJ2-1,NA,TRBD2,CASSSGLAYNEQFF,TGCGCCAGCAGCTCGGGACTAGCGTACAATGAGCAGTTCTTC
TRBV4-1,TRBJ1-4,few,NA,CASSHHEKLFF,TGCGCCAGCAGCCATCACGAAAAACTGTTTTTT
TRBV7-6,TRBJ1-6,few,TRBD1,CASSYNRGRGNSPLHF,TGTGCCAGCAGCTACAACAGGGGGAGAGGTAATTCACCCCTCCACTTT
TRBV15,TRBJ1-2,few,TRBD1,CATSRQGAGGYTF,TGTGCCACCAGCAGACAGGGGGCGGGTGGCTACACCTTC
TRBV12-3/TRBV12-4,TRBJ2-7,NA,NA,CASSLLGPREQYF,TGTGCCAGCAGTCTACTGGGGCCGAGGGAGCAGTACTTC
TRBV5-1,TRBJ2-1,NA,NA,CASSFRADKADEQFF,TGCGCCAGCAGCTTTAGGGCGGACAAAGCGGATGAGCAGTTCTTC
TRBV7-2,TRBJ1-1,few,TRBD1,CASSLDRILTTFF,TGTGCCAGCAGCTTGGACAGGATCTTGACGACTTTCTTT
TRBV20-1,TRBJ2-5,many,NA,CSVPPGYGVQETQYF,TGCAGTGTACCCCCCGGATACGGCGTTCAAGAGACCCAGTACTTC
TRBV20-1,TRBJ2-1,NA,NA,CSAKDISGYNEQFF,TGCAGTGCCAAAGACATTAGCGGTTACAATGAGCAGTTCTTC
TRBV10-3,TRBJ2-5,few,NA,CAISEKETQYF,TGTGCCATCAGTGAGAAAGAGACCCAGTACTTC
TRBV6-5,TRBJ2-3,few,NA,CASSYESRLTDTQYF,TGTGCCAGCAGTTACGAGAGCAGACTCACAGATACGCAGTATTTT
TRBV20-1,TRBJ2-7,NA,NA,CSAPSASRVYEQYF,TGCAGTGCTCCCTCGGCCAGCAGGGTCTACGAGCAGTACTTC
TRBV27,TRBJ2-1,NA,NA,CASSSFLPGQPYNEQFF,TGTGCCAGCAGTTCCTTCCTACCGGGACAACCTTACAATGAGCAGTTCTTC
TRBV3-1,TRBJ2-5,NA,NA,CASSQGSPRETQYF,TGTGCCAGCAGCCAGGGGAGCCCAAGGGAGACCCAGTACTTC
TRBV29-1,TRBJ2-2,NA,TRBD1,CSVVRRGSTGELFF,TGCAGCGTTGTCCGCAGGGGGAGTACCGGGGAGCTGTTTTTT
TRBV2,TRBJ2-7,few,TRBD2,CASRLANYEQYF,TGTGCCAGCAGACTAGCGAACTACGAGCAGTACTTC
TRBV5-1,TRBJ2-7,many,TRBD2,CASSSGTSGYEQYF,TGCGCCAGCAGCTCAGGGACTAGCGGATACGAGCAGTACTTC
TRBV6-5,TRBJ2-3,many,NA,CASSYSTGSSTDTQYF,TGTGCCAGCAGTTACTCGACTGGTTCCAGCACAGATACGCAGTATTTT
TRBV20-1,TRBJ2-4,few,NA,CSATRRTANIQYF,TGCAGTGCCACTCGGCGGACAGCAAACATTCAGTACTTC
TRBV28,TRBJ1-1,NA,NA,CASRRHRSGTEAFF,TGTGCCAGCAGGAGACACAGATCGGGAACTGAAGCTTTCTTT
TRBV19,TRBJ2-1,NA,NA,CASSSQGPHNEQFF,TGTGCCAGTAGCTCCCAGGGACCCCACAATGAGCAGTTCTTC
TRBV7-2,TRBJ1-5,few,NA,CASSLDSSYSNQPQHF,TGTGCCAGCAGCTTAGACAGTTCCTATAGCAATCAGCCCCAGCATTTT
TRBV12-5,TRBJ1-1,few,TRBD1,CASGTGAAEAFF,TGTGCTAGTGGAACAGGGGCCGCTGAAGCTTTCTTT
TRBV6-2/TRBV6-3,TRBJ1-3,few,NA,CASSSQGPGNTIYF,TGTGCCAGCAGTTCTCAGGGGCCTGGAAACACCATATATTTT
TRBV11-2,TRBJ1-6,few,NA,CASSLGRWVNSPLHF,TGTGCCAGCAGCTTAGGGCGCTGGGTTAATTCACCCCTCCACTTT
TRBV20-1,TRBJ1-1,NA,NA,CSARLSEAFF,TGCAGTGCTAGACTAAGCGAAGCTTTCTTT
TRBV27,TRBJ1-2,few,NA,CASSLYPDTNYGYTF,TGTGCCAGCAGTTTATATCCGGATACTAACTATGGCTACACCTTC
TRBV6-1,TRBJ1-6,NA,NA,CASSAGTRYNSPLHF,TGTGCCAGCAGTGCAGGTACACGGTATAATTCACCCCTCCACTTT
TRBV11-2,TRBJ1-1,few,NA,CASSLVKKHPNTEAFF,TGTGCCAGCAGCTTAGTGAAGAAACACCCGAACACTGAAGCTTTCTTT
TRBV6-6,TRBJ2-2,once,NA,CASRPGIGGELFF,TGTGCCAGCAGACCTGGCATTGGCGGGGAGCTGTTTTTT
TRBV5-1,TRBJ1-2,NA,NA,CASSLGQTLGYGYTF,TGCGCCAGCAGCTTGGGACAGACCCTTGGCTATGGCTACACCTTC
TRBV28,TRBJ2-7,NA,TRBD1,CASRFRGRAYEQYF,TGTGCCAGCAGGTTCAGGGGGCGCGCTTACGAGCAGTACTTC
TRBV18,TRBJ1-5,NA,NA,CASSPQGHSNQPQHF,TGTGCCAGCTCACCACAAGGACACAGCAATCAGCCCCAGCATTTT
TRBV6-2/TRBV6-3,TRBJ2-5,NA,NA,CASDDPAAQETQYF,TGTGCCAGCGATGACCCGGCCGCCCAAGAGACCCAGTACTTC
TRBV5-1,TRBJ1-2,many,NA,CASSLTVSYGYTF,TGCGCCAGCAGCTTGACAGTATCCTATGGCTACACCTTC
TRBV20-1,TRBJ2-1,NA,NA,CSARPGSSYNEQFF,TGCAGTGCTAGGCCGGGCAGCTCCTACAATGAGCAGTTCTTC
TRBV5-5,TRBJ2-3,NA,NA,CASSREPGNTQYF,TGTGCCAGCAGCCGGGAGCCGGGGAATACGCAGTATTTT
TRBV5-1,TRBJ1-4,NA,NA,CASSPRGGGLNEELFF,TGCGCCAGCAGCCCCCGCGGAGGGGGGCTGAATGAAGAACTGTTTTTT
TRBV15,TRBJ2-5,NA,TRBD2,CATRLAGGSETQYF,TGTGCCACCAGGCTAGCGGGAGGAAGCGAGACCCAGTACTTC
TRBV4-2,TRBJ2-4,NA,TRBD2,CASSQDGRAGAKNIQYF,TGTGCCAGCAGCCAAGACGGGAGGGCCGGGGCCAAAAACATTCAGTACTTC
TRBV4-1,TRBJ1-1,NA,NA,CASSQTVEMNTEALF,TGCGCCAGCAGCCAGACAGTTGAGATGAACACTGAAGCTTTATTT
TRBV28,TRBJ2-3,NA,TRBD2,CASSSSSGVKDTQYF,TGTGCCAGCAGTTCCTCCAGCGGGGTCAAAGATACGCAGTATTTT
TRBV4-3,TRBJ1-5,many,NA,CASSQEAGKRNQPQHF,TGCGCCAGCAGCCAAGAGGCAGGGAAGAGGAATCAGCCCCAGCATTTT
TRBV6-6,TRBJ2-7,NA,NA,CASSGDTTEQYF,TGTGCCAGCAGCGGGGACACGACGGAGCAGTACTTC
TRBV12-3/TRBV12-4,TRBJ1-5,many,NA,CASSSVRGGQPQHF,TGTGCCAGCAGTTCAGTACGGGGAGGTCAGCCCCAGCATTTT
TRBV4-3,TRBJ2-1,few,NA,CASSVVDGFNEQFF,TGCGCCAGCTCCGTGGTCGACGGGTTCAATGAGCAGTTCTTC